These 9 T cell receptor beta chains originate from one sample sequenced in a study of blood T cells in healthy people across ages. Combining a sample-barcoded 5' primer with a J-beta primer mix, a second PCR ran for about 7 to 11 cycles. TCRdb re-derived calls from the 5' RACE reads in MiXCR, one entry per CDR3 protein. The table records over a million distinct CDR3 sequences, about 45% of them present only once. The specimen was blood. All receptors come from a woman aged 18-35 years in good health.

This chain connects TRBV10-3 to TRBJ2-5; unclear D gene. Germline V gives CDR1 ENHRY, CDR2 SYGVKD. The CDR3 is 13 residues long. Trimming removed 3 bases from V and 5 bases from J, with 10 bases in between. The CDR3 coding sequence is TGTGCCATCAGTGAATCCCAAGCTGAGACCCAGTACTTC. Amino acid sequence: CAISESQAETQYF.

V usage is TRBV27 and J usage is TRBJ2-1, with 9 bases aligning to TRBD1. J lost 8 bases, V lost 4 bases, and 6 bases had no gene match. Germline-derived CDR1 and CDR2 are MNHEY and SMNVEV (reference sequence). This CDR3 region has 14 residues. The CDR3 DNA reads TGTGCCAGCAGTTCGGGACAGGGATTCCATGAGCAGTTCTTC. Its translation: CASSSGQGFHEQFF.

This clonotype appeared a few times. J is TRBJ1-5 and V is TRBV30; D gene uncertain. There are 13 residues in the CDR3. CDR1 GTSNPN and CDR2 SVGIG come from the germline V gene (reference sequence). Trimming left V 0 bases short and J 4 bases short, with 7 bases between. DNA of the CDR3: TGTGCCTGGAGTGTACACCAAAATCAGCCCCAGCATTTT. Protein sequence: CAWSVHQNQPQHF.

Here the CDR3 DNA reads TGTGCCAGCAGTAAACCTAGCGGGAGCTCCTACGAGCAGTACTTC. This encodes CASSKPSGSSYEQYF. This chain connects TRBV27 to TRBJ2-7; 10 bases align to TRBD2. CDR3 length: 15 amino acids. Trimming cost V 5 bases and J 0 bases; bases outside gene matches: 4. CDR1 and CDR2 (germline): MNHEY, SMNVEV (reference sequence).

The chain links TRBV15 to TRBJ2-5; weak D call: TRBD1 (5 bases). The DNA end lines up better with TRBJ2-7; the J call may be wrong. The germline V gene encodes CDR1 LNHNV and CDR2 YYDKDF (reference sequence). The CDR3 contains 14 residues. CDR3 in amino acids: CATSAFSGLGEQYF. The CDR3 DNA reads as TGTGCCACCAGCGCCTTCTCAGGGTTGGGCGAGCAGTACTTC.

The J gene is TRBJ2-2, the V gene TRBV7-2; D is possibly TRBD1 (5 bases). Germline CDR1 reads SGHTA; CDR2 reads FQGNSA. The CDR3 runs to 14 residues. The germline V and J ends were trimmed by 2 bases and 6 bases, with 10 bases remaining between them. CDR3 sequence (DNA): TGTGCCAGCAGCTTACAACAGGTTCCCGGGGAGCTGTTTTTT. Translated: CASSLQQVPGELFF.

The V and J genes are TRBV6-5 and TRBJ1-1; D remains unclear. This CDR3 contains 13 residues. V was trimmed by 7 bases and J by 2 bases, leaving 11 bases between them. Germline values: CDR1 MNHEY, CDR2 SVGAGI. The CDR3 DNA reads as TGTGCCAGCATGTGGAGGCCTAACACTGAAGCTTTCTTT. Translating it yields CASMWRPNTEAFF.

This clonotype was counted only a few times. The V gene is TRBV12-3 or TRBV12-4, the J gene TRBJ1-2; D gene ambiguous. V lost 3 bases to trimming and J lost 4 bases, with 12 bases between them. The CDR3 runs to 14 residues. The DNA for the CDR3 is TGTGCCAGCAGTTTGGCCAATCCGATCTATGGCTACACCTTC. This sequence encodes CASSLANPIYGYTF.

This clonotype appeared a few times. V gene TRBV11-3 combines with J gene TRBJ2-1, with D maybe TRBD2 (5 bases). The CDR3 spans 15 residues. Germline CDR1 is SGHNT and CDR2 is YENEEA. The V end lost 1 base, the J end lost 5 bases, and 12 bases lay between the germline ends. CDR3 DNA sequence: TGTGCCAGCAGCTTAGGGTTTGCGGGCGACAATGAGCAGTTCTTC. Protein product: CASSLGFAGDNEQFF.